Below are 16 T cell receptor beta chains sequenced from a single sample in a study of blood T cells in healthy people across ages. Combining a sample-barcoded 5' primer with a J-beta primer mix, a second PCR ran for about 6 to 11 cycles. TCRdb ran MiXCR on the 5' RACE reads and lists one entry per CDR3 protein. The sample records 1.5 million or so distinct CDR3 sequences, about 45% being singletons. Input material: blood. The receptors come from a woman aged 18 to 35 in good health.

This chain connects TRBV11-1 to TRBJ2-1; 8 bases are a match to TRBD2. CDR3 size: 14 residues. From germline, CDR1 is SGHAT and CDR2 FQDESV (reference sequence). The V segment lost 2 bases and the J segment 5 bases; nucleotides outside the gene matches: 2. The CDR3 spells CASSLQLADNEQFF. The CDR3 DNA follows: TGTGCCAGCAGCTTACAACTAGCGGACAATGAGCAGTTCTTC. Complete variable domain (other parts from reference TRBV11-1 and TRBJ2-1): EAEVAQSPRYKITEKSQAVAFWCDPISGHATLYWYRQILGQGPELLVQFQDESVVDDSQLPKDRFSAERLKGVDSTLKIQPAELGDSAMYLCASSLQLADNEQFFGPGTRLTVL.

The chain employs TRBV27 and TRBJ2-1; the match to TRBD2 covers 11 bases. CDR3 length: 16 residues. Germline V CDR1 and CDR2: MNHEY, SMNVEV (reference sequence). V trimming: 3 bases; J trimming: 8 bases; junction bases outside the gene matches: 9. The CDR3 coding sequence is TGTGCCAGCAGTTTCCTTACTAGCGGGAGAAGCCATGAGCAGTTCTTC. Amino acid sequence: CASSFLTSGRSHEQFF.

This chain joins TRBV10-2 and TRBJ2-5; 9 nucleotides match TRBD2. The CDR3 length is 15 residues. V shed 6 bases and J 5 bases; nucleotides not matched to a gene: 10. From germline, CDR1 is WSHSY and CDR2 SAAADI. The CDR3 is CASRDGLARLETQYF. The CDR3 nucleotides read TGCGCCAGCAGAGACGGACTAGCGCGTTTGGAGACCCAGTACTTC.

The sample holds many counts of this clonotype. This chain links TRBV12-3 or TRBV12-4 with TRBJ2-1, with TRBD1 identical over 10 bases. The length of the CDR3 is 15 residues. V was clipped by 1 base and J by 9 bases; unmatched bases: 6. In DNA form, the CDR3 reads TGTGCCAGCAGTTTAGGGGGACAGGGGTTCGGTGAGCAGTTCTTC. It codes for CASSLGGQGFGEQFF.

This clonotype has only a few counts. The V call is TRBV6-5, the J call TRBJ2-1; 9 positions agree with TRBD2. This CDR3 has 15 residues. The junction had 1 base not matched to a gene; V was cut back by 0 bases and J by 4 bases. CDR1 and CDR2 from the germline V gene are MNHEY and SVGAGI. CDR3 coding DNA: TGTGCCAGCAGTTACTCGGCGGGGGGGTACAATGAGCAGTTCTTC. Amino acid sequence: CASSYSAGGYNEQFF.

This clonotype was counted a few times. The J gene is TRBJ2-7, the V gene TRBV6-5; TRBD2 is a possible D gene (6 bases). The germline V gene has CDR1 MNHEY and CDR2 SVGAGI. There are 16 residues in the CDR3. V lost 0 bases to trimming and J lost 0 bases, with 12 bases between them. The CDR3 region is CASSYSAADYSYEQYF. The CDR3 nucleotides read TGTGCCAGCAGTTACTCTGCGGCGGACTACTCCTACGAGCAGTACTTC.

CDR3 residues: CASSFGTSGNQYF. The CDR3 DNA follows: TGTGCCAGCAGCTTCGGGACTAGCGGGAATCAGTATTTT. This chain connects TRBV11-3 to TRBJ2-3, with TRBD2 matching over 13 bases. The trim removed 3 bases at V and 12 bases at J, leaving 3 bases unmatched. CDR3 length: 13 residues. Germline V lookup: CDR1 SGHNT, CDR2 YENEEA.

The J gene is TRBJ2-7, the V gene TRBV7-2, with 11 bases aligning to TRBD1. The J call is in doubt because the DNA end fits TRBJ2-5 better. The germline gives CDR1 SGHTA, CDR2 FQGNSA. This CDR3 is 17 amino acids long. The CDR3 nucleotides read TGTGCCAGCAGTTATTTATCCGGGACAGGGGGTTGGGAGACCCAGTACTTC. Translation: CASSYLSGTGGWETQYF.

The chain couples TRBV7-2 to TRBJ1-1; D gene unclear. CDR3 size: 13 residues. The V gene lost 2 bases and the J gene lost 7 bases, with 11 bases spanning the gap. The germline V gene has CDR1 SGHTA and CDR2 FQGNSA. The chain's CDR3 is CASSLRLMYEAFF. The DNA of the CDR3 is TGTGCCAGCAGCTTAAGGCTCATGTATGAAGCTTTCTTT.

The rearrangement joins TRBV7-2 to TRBJ1-2; no clear D. CDR3 length equals 15 residues. Trimming pared 2 bases from V and 0 bases from J, leaving 10 bases between. The germline V gene has CDR1 SGHTA and CDR2 FQGNSA. CDR3 sequence: CASSLTPDANYGYTF. For the CDR3, the DNA is TGTGCCAGCAGCTTAACCCCCGACGCTAACTATGGCTACACCTTC.

This clonotype was seen only a few times. The rearrangement uses TRBV20-1 and TRBJ2-1, with a weak D call TRBD2 (5 bases). V was cut by 6 bases and J by 8 bases, with 11 bases left in between. The CDR3 is made up of 11 amino acids. The germline V gene encodes CDR1 DFQATT and CDR2 SNEGSKA (reference sequence). CDR3 nucleotides: TGCAGTGCCATAACTAGTTATGAGCAGTTCTTC. Amino acid sequence: CSAITSYEQFF.

The J gene is TRBJ2-7, the V gene TRBV24-1; D gene unclear. The length of the CDR3 is 13 residues. V lost 5 bases and J lost 7, with 14 bases in between. Germline V lookup: CDR1 KGHDR, CDR2 SFDVKD. The CDR3 protein is CATSGGSNNEQYF. CDR3 in DNA: TGTGCCACCAGTGGGGGATCAAACAATGAGCAGTACTTC.

The J gene is TRBJ2-1, the V gene TRBV14, with D uncertain. CDR3 length equals 17 residues. Deletions cut 2 bases from V and 1 base from J, with 15 bases between. CDR1 is SGHDN and CDR2 is FVKESK in the germline V gene. The CDR3 protein is CASSQLLPAESYNEQFF. Written as DNA, the CDR3 is TGTGCCAGCAGCCAACTCCTCCCAGCAGAATCCTACAATGAGCAGTTCTTC.

This clonotype has only a few counts. The chain combines TRBV20-1 with TRBJ1-4, with 11 bases identical to TRBD1. V shed 3 bases, J shed 8 bases, and the junction held 5 bases outside the gene matches. The germline V gene encodes CDR1 DFQATT and CDR2 SNEGSKA (reference sequence). The CDR3 runs to 14 residues. The CDR3 loop is CSASLRTGGEKLFF. The CDR3 nucleotides read TGCAGTGCTAGTTTAAGGACAGGGGGCGAAAAACTGTTTTTT.

The V call is TRBV10-2, the J call TRBJ1-3; D perhaps matches TRBD1 (5 bases). CDR1 is WSHSY, CDR2 SAAADI, per germline. V lost 6 bases, J lost 0 bases, and 12 bases lay in between. The CDR3 totals 15 residues. The CDR3 region has the DNA TGCGCCAGCAGCCCTTGGGACCCCTCTGGAAACACCATATATTTT. It specifies CASSPWDPSGNTIYF.

Comment on this clonotype: This may come from a read error, since a much larger clone is one base off. The chain uses TRBV20-1 and TRBJ1-6; 7 nucleotides agree with TRBD1. V lost 3 bases and J lost 10; bases outside the gene matches: 6. The CDR3 is 13 residues long. Germline V CDR1 and CDR2: DFQATT, SNEGSKA (reference sequence). The CDR3 protein is CSARGNRGSPLHF. The CDR3 DNA follows: TGCAGTGCTAGGGGCAACAGGGGCTCACCCCTCCACTTT.